The 25 T cell receptor beta chains presented below share a single source sample, sequenced in a study of blood T cell repertoires in COVID-19. The protocol was immunoSEQ multiplex PCR, while the TCRdb copy is restricted to in-frame clones and leaves out a portion. The sample holds roughly 170,000 clones, approximately 84% seen once. Sequencing used PBMCs or T cells enriched from blood (not recorded which). Receptors originate from a man aged 45-60 years who had recovered from COVID-19.

The V gene is TRBV11-3, the J gene TRBJ2-3; the match to TRBD2 covers 14 bases. Germline loops: CDR1 SGHNT, CDR2 YENEEA. The V and J ends lost 5 bases and 2 bases, in that order; junction bases with no gene match: 12. This CDR3 is 19 amino acids long. Here the CDR3 reads CASSLRTSGGSSFTDTQYF. The CDR3 nucleotides read TGTGCCAGCAGCCTCCGGACTAGCGGGGGGTCGTCATTCACAGATACGCAGTATTTT. The full variable domain, completed using reference TRBV11-3 and TRBJ2-3, is EAGVVQSPRYKIIEKKQPVAFWCNPISGHNTLYWYLQNLGQGPELLIRYENEEAVDDSQLPKDRFSAERLKGVDSTLKIQPAELGDSAVYLCASSLRTSGGSSFTDTQYFGPGTRLTVL.

This chain connects TRBV6-5 to TRBJ1-2; the match to TRBD1 covers 8 bases. The CDR3 has 13 amino acids. Trimming cost V 8 bases and J 4 bases; bases outside gene matches: 6. The V gene's germline CDR1 is MNHEY and CDR2 SVGAGI. The CDR3 region is CASAGGAVYGYTF. The CDR3 nucleotides read TGTGCCAGCGCAGGGGGCGCGGTCTATGGCTACACCTTC.

V and J are TRBV10-2 and TRBJ1-1, with D uncertain. Germline CDR1 and CDR2: WSHSY and SAAADI. Trimming pared 4 bases from V and 0 bases from J, leaving 9 bases between. This CDR3 spans 14 amino acids. CDR3 residues: CASSVTGMNTEAFF. CDR3 bases: TGCGCCAGCAGTGTCACGGGGATGAACACTGAAGCTTTCTTT.

This chain uses TRBV2 with TRBJ1-6; no firm D call. The germline V gene has CDR1 SNHLY and CDR2 FYNNEI. The V end was cut by 7 bases, the J end by 2 bases, with 9 bases between. The CDR3 contains 14 residues. CDR3 DNA: TGTGCCAGCAAGGAACAGACCTATAATTCACCCCTCCACTTT. Its translation: CASKEQTYNSPLHF. The variable domain in full, completed from reference TRBV2 and TRBJ1-6, reads EPEVTQTPSHQVTQMGQEVILRCVPISNHLYFYWYRQILGQKVEFLVSFYNNEISEKSEIFDDQFSVERPDGSNFTLKIRSTKLEDSAMYFCASKEQTYNSPLHFGNGTRLTVT.

This clone was counted a single time. The gene calls are TRBV6-5 and TRBJ1-1; D gene uncertain. The CDR3 is 14 residues long. Germline lookup yields CDR1 MNHEY and CDR2 SVGAGI. V lost 3 bases to trimming and J lost 4 bases, with 12 bases between them. CDR3 DNA sequence: TGTGCCAGCAGTTATTCGAGGCTGGGCACTGAAGCTTTCTTT. Translation gives CASSYSRLGTEAFF.

The chain joins TRBV12-5 to TRBJ2-3, with D maybe TRBD2 (5 bases). The CDR3 contains 13 residues. V lost 6 bases and J lost 6, with 13 bases in between. Germline CDR1 and CDR2: LGHNT and FRNRAP. CDR3 region: CASGGNSVDTQYF. In nucleotides, the CDR3 is TGTGCTAGTGGCGGGAACTCAGTGGATACGCAGTATTTT.

The CDR3 coding sequence is TGTGCCAGTAGTATGACGGGGGGCCGATACAATGAGCAGTTCTTC. Protein sequence: CASSMTGGRYNEQFF. The chain links TRBV19 to TRBJ2-1, with D perhaps TRBD2 (7 bases). The CDR3 extends over 15 amino acids. CDR1 is LNHDA, CDR2 SQIVND, per germline (reference sequence). V was cut by 3 bases and J by 4 bases, with 13 bases left in between.

This chain joins TRBV28 and TRBJ1-2; D uncertain. V lost 5 bases and J lost 8, with 15 bases in between. The CDR3 spans 13 residues. In germline, CDR1 is MDHEN, CDR2 SYDVKM. CDR3 nucleotide sequence: TGTGCCAGCAGTCTTGAGGTGGTCGACGGCTACACCTTC. Protein: CASSLEVVDGYTF.

V and J are TRBV28 and TRBJ1-2; maybe TRBD1 (5 bases). V was pared by 4 bases and J by 7 bases, with 10 bases between. The CDR3 has 12 residues. Per germline, CDR1 MDHEN and CDR2 SYDVKM. The CDR3 sequence is CASSSSGLGYTF. The CDR3 DNA reads as TGTGCCAGCAGTTCATCAGGGCTTGGCTACACCTTC.

The genes are TRBV19 and TRBJ2-1; 7 bases fit TRBD1. This CDR3 spans 16 amino acids. Germline V gene lookup returns CDR1 LNHDA and CDR2 SQIVND (reference sequence). V was pared by 1 base and J by 6 bases, with 9 bases of the junction left unmatched. The CDR3 nucleotides are TGTGCCAGTAGTATAGCCGGACAGGTTATTGGCAATGAGCAGTTCTTC. Translation: CASSIAGQVIGNEQFF.

This rearrangement joins TRBV7-9 to TRBJ2-5; 8 positions agree with TRBD1. Losses at the gene ends were 5 bases for V and 5 bases for J; bases not matched to a gene: 10. This CDR3 spans 15 amino acids. Germline V gives CDR1 SEHNR, CDR2 FQNEAQ (reference sequence). The CDR3 loop is CASSPWTGPGETQYF. In DNA, the CDR3 is TGTGCCAGCAGCCCCTGGACAGGGCCGGGGGAGACCCAGTACTTC.

The chain links TRBV18 to TRBJ1-1; 7 nucleotides agree with TRBD1. With V trimmed by 4 bases and J by 10 bases, 6 bases remained unmatched. The CDR3 extends over 12 amino acids. Germline V gives CDR1 KGHSH, CDR2 LQKENI. The CDR3 bases are TGTGCCAGCTCACTTGACAGGGAGCGAGCTTTCTTT. Its protein is CASSLDRERAFF.

The V and J genes are TRBV6-2 or TRBV6-3 and TRBJ2-7, with 9 bases matching TRBD1. The ends lost 4 bases at V and 2 bases at J; junction bases unmatched: 9. The CDR3 is made up of 16 amino acids. Germline-derived CDR1 and CDR2 are MNHEY and SVGEGT. CDR3 region: CASSSLGQGPPYEQYF. DNA of the CDR3: TGTGCCAGCAGTTCACTCGGACAGGGGCCCCCCTACGAGCAGTACTTC.

The chain has TRBV15 and TRBJ2-3, with no clear D. Germline CDR1 LNHNV, CDR2 YYDKDF (reference sequence). The CDR3 is 16 amino acids. V dropped 3 bases and J dropped 1 base, with 14 bases sitting between them. The CDR3 spells CATSSRLAVGTDTQYF. DNA for the CDR3: TGTGCCACCAGCAGCCGTCTGGCCGTGGGCACAGATACGCAGTATTTT.

CDR3 sequence: CASSPGQGSEQYF. The CDR3 DNA reads as TGTGCCAGCTCACCGGGACAGGGGAGCGAGCAGTACTTC. J is TRBJ2-7 and V is TRBV18, with TRBD1 identical over 10 bases. The CDR3 has 13 amino acids. Germline-derived CDR1 and CDR2 are KGHSH and LQKENI. The J segment lost 6 bases and the V segment lost 3 bases, leaving 2 bases of the junction unmatched.

The chain employs TRBV5-1 and TRBJ1-2; TRBD1 is a possible D gene (5 bases). V shed 4 bases and J shed 4 bases, with 17 bases lying between them. The germline CDR1 and CDR2 sequences are SGHRS and YFSETQ. The CDR3 sequence is 15 residues long. Here the CDR3 DNA reads TGCGCCAGCAGCGCCGGGACGGGAGGAACCTATGGCTACACCTTC. This sequence encodes CASSAGTGGTYGYTF.

This clone was detected only once. The chain employs TRBV21-1 and TRBJ2-5; the table's D call of TRBD2 was not tested on the DNA. TRBV21-1 is given as a pseudogene. This CDR3 contains 14 residues. The DNA for the CDR3 is TGTGCCAGCCCCCTCATATCAGGCGGGGAGACCCAGTACTTC. This translates into CASPLISGGETQYF.

This clone was detected once. The rearrangement joins TRBV9 to TRBJ2-3; D possibly corresponds to TRBD2 (6 bases). Germline V gene sequence: CDR1 SGDLS, CDR2 YYNGEE. The V end was cut by 4 bases, the J end by 0 bases, with 15 bases between. This CDR3 spans 16 amino acids. As DNA, the CDR3 is TGTGCCAGCAGCCCTCTTGTTAGCGGAAGCACAGATACGCAGTATTTT. Protein: CASSPLVSGSTDTQYF.

This sequence joins TRBV2 and TRBJ1-5; TRBD1 matches at 8 bases. Germline V gene lookup returns CDR1 SNHLY and CDR2 FYNNEI. Germline trimming cut 6 bases from V and 2 bases from J; bases unmatched to any gene: 6. The length of the CDR3 is 15 residues. CDR3 residues: CASSLDRGGNQPQHF. CDR3 DNA sequence: TGTGCCAGCAGCCTAGACAGGGGAGGCAATCAGCCCCAGCATTTT.

This clone was recorded a few times. V and J are TRBV5-1 and TRBJ1-6, with D unresolved. The V gene's germline CDR1 is SGHRS and CDR2 YFSETQ. The ends were cut back, 0 bases at V and 7 bases at J, with 11 bases in the middle. CDR3 length equals 15 residues. The CDR3 DNA sequence: TGCGCCAGCAGCTTGGCAGGTAATCGGAATTCACCCCTCCACTTT. It is translated as CASSLAGNRNSPLHF.

The V gene is TRBV5-1, the J gene TRBJ1-3; a possible D gene is TRBD1 (5 bases). The CDR3 loop spans 18 amino acids. Trimming cost V 0 bases and J 1 base, with 17 bases left between them. Per the germline V gene, CDR1 is SGHRS and CDR2 is YFSETQ. The CDR3 sequence: CASSLAGQGGSSGNTIYF. The CDR3 DNA follows: TGCGCCAGCAGCTTGGCCGGGCAGGGAGGGTCTTCTGGAAACACCATATATTTT. Looking up the rest from reference TRBV5-1 and TRBJ1-3 gives the full variable domain: KAGVTQTPRYLIKTRGQQVTLSCSPISGHRSVSWYQQTPGQGLQFLFEYFSETQRNKGNFPGRFSGRQFSNSRSEMNVSTLELGDSALYLCASSLAGQGGSSGNTIYFGEGSWLTVV.

V usage is TRBV29-1 and J usage is TRBJ2-7; the D gene is possibly TRBD2 (5 bases). In germline, CDR1 is SQVTM, CDR2 ANQGSEA. V lost 7 bases to trimming and J lost 5 bases, with 15 bases between them. This CDR3 region has 12 residues. As DNA, the CDR3 is TGCAGCGGTTGGACTGTGAGGCACGAGCAGTACTTC. Amino acid sequence: CSGWTVRHEQYF.

The J gene is TRBJ2-5, the V gene TRBV7-2, with TRBD2 matching 12 bases. Unmatched junction bases numbered 11, after V lost 5 bases and J lost 7 bases. The CDR3 is 16 amino acids. Germline CDR1 reads SGHTA; CDR2 reads FQGNSA. This chain's CDR3 is CASSRAASGGAGTQYF. The DNA of the CDR3 is TGTGCCAGCAGCCGCGCGGCTAGCGGGGGGGCCGGGACCCAGTACTTC. Combining the CDR3 with reference TRBV7-2 and TRBJ2-5 gives the whole variable domain GAGVSQSPSNKVTEKGKDVELRCDPISGHTALYWYRQSLGQGLEFLIYFQGNSAPDKSGLPSDRFSAERTGGSVSTLTIQRTQQEDSAVYLCASSRAASGGAGTQYFGPGTRLLVL.

V usage is TRBV5-1 and J usage is TRBJ2-7; tentatively, D is TRBD2 (5 bases). V was clipped by 6 bases and J by 1 base, with 11 bases between them. CDR1 and CDR2 from the germline V gene are SGHRS and YFSETQ. This CDR3 has 13 residues. The CDR3 loop is CASTRGDSYEQYF. CDR3 in DNA: TGCGCCAGCACCCGGGGAGATTCCTACGAGCAGTACTTC.

The chain carries TRBV5-4 and TRBJ2-5; 9 nucleotides match TRBD2. Germline assignment: CDR1 SGHNT and CDR2 YYREEE (reference sequence). The trim removed 2 bases at V and 9 bases at J, leaving 14 bases unmatched. This CDR3 spans 16 amino acids. CDR3 in amino acids: CASSFGVAGAKGAQYF. CDR3 coding DNA: TGTGCCAGCAGCTTTGGGGTAGCGGGGGCAAAAGGGGCCCAGTACTTC.